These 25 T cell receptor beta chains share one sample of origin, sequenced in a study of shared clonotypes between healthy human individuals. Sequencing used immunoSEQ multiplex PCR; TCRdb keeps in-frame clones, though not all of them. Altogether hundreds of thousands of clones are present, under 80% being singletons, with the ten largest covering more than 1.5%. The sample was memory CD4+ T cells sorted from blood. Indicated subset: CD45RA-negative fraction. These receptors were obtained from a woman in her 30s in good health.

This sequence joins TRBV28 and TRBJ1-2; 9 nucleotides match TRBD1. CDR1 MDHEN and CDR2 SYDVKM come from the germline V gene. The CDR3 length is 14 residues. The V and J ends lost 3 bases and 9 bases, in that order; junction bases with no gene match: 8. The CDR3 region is CASSLNTGGGSYTF. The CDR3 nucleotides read TGTGCCAGCAGTTTGAATACAGGGGGCGGGAGCTACACCTTC.

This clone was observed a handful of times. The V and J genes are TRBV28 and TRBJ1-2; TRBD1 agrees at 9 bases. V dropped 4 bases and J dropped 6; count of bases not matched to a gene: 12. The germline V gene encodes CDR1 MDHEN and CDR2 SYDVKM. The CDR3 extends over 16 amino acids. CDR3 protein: CASSSETGGRSDGYTF. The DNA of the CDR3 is TGTGCCAGCAGTTCAGAGACAGGGGGAAGGTCTGATGGCTACACCTTC.

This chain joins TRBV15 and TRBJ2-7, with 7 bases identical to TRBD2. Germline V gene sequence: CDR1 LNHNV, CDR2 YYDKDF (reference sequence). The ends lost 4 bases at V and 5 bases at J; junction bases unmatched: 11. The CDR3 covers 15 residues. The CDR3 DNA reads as TGTGCCACCAGCAACAGACTAGCCCCACTCAACGAGCAGTACTTC. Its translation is CATSNRLAPLNEQYF.

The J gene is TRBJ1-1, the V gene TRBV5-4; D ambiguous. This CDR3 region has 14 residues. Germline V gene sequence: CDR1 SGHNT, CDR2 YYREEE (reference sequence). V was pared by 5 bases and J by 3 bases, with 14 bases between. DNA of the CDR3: TGTGCCAGCAGACTCACGGGGTCGGACACTGAAGCTTTCTTT. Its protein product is CASRLTGSDTEAFF.

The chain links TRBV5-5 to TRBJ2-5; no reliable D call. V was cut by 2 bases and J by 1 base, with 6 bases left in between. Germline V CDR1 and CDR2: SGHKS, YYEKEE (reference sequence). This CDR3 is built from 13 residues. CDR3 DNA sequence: TGTGCCAGCAGCTTTCAGAGCCAAGAGACCCAGTACTTC. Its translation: CASSFQSQETQYF.

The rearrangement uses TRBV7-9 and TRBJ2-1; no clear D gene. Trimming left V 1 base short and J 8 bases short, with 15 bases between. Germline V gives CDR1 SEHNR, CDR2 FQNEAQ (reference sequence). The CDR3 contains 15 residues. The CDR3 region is CASSLVETRDYEQFF. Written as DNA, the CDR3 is TGTGCCAGCAGCTTAGTTGAGACGAGAGACTATGAGCAGTTCTTC.

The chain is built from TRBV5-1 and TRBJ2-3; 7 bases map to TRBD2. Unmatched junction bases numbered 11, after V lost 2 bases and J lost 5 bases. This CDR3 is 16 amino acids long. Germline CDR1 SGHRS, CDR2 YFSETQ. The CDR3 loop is CASSLAGRGVGDTQYF. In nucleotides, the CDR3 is TGCGCCAGCAGCTTAGCGGGCCGGGGGGTTGGAGATACGCAGTATTTT. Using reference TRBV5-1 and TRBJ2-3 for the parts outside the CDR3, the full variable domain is KAGVTQTPRYLIKTRGQQVTLSCSPISGHRSVSWYQQTPGQGLQFLFEYFSETQRNKGNFPGRFSGRQFSNSRSEMNVSTLELGDSALYLCASSLAGRGVGDTQYFGPGTRLTVL.

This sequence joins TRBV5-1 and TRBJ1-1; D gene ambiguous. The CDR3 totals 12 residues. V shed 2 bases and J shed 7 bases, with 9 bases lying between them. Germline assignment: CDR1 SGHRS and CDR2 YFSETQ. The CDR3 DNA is TGCGCCAGCAGCTTTGAAGGAAGTGAAGCTTTCTTT. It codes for CASSFEGSEAFF.

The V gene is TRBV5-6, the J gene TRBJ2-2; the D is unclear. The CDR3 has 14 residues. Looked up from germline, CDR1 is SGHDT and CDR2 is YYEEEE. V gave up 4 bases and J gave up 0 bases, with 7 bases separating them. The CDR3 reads CASSTRANTGELFF. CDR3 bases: TGTGCCAGCAGCACGAGAGCGAACACCGGGGAGCTGTTTTTT.

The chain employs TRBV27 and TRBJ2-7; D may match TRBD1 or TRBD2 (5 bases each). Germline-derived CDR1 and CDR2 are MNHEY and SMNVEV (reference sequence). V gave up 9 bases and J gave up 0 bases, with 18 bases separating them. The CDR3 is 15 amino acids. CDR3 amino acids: CARFFPGRSSYEQYF. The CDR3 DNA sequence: TGTGCCAGATTTTTCCCGGGACGCAGCTCCTACGAGCAGTACTTC.

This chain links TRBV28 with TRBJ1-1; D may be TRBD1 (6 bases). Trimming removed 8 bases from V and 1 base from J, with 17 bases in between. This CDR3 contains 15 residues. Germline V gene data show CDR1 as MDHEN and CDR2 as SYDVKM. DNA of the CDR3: TGTGCCAGCCAGACCGCAGGGGCGGAGAACACTGAAGCTTTCTTT. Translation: CASQTAGAENTEAFF. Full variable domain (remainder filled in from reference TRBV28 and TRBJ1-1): DVKVTQSSRYLVKRTGEKVFLECVQDMDHENMFWYRQDPGLGLRLIYFSYDVKMKEKGDIPEGYSVSREKKERFSLILESASTNQTSMYLCASQTAGAENTEAFFGQGTRLTVV.

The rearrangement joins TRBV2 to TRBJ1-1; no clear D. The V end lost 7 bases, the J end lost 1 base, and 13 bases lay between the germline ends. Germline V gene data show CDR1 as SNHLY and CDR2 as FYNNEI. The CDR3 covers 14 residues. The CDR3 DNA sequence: TGTGCCAGCAACGCAGTAGGAGAGAACACTGAAGCTTTCTTT. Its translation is CASNAVGENTEAFF.

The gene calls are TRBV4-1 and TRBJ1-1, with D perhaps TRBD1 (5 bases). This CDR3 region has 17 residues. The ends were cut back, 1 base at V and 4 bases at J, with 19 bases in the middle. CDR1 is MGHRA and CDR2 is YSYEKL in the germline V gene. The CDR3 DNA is TGCGCCAGCAGCCAAGTATTCAGGTCAGGGTTATCCACTGAAGCTTTCTTT. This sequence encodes CASSQVFRSGLSTEAFF.

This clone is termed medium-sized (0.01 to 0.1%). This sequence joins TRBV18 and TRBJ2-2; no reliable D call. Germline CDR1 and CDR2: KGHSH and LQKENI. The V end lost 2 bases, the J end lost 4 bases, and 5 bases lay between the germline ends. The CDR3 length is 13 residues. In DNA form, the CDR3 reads TGTGCCAGCTCACCAAGCAGCACCGGGGAGCTGTTTTTT. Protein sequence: CASSPSSTGELFF.

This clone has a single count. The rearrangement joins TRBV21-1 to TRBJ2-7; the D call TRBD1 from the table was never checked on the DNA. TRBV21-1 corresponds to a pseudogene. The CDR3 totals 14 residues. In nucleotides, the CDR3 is TGTGCCAGCCCTATCCGACAGGGATTGGGCGAGCAGTACTTC. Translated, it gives CASPIRQGLGEQYF.

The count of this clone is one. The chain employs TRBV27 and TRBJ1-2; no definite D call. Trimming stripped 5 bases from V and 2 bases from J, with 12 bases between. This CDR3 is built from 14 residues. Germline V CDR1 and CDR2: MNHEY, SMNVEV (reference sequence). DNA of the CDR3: TGTGCCAGCAGTCTACGTGCGGAAAACTATGGCTACACCTTC. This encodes CASSLRAENYGYTF.

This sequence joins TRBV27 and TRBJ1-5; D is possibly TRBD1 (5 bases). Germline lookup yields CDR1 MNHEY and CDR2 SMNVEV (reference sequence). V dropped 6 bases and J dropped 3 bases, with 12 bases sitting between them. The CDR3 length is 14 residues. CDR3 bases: TGTGCCAGCAGGGACGGGGCGATCAATCAGCCCCAGCATTTT. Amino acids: CASRDGAINQPQHF.

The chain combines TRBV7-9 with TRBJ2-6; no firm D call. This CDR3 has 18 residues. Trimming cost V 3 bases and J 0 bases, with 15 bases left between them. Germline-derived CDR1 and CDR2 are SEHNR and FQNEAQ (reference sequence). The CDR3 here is CASSFVGLTLSGANVLTF. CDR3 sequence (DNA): TGTGCCAGCAGCTTTGTGGGGTTAACCCTCTCTGGGGCCAACGTCCTGACTTTC. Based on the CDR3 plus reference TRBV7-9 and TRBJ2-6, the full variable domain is DTGVSQNPRHKITKRGQNVTFRCDPISEHNRLYWYRQTLGQGPEFLTYFQNEAQLEKSRLLSDRFSAERPKGSFSTLEIQRTEQGDSAMYLCASSFVGLTLSGANVLTFGAGSRLTVL.

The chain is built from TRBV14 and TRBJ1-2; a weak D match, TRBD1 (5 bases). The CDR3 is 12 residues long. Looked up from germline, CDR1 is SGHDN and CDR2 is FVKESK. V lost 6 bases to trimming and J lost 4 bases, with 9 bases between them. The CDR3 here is CASRQDGYGYTF. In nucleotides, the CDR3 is TGTGCCAGCAGACAGGACGGCTATGGCTACACCTTC.

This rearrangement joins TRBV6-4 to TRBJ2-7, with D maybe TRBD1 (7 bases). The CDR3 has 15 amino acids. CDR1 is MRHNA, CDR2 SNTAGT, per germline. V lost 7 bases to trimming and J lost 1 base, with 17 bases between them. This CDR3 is CASTTRGVASYEQYF. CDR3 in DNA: TGTGCCAGCACCACCAGGGGGGTAGCGTCCTACGAGCAGTACTTC.

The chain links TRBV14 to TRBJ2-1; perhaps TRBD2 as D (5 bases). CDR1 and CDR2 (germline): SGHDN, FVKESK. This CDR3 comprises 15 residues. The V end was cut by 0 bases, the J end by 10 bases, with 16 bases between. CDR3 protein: CASSQDGVKVWEQFF. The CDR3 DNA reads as TGTGCCAGCAGCCAAGACGGGGTGAAGGTCTGGGAGCAGTTCTTC.

CDR3 amino acids: CASSLDGRQGVGYEQYF. As DNA, the CDR3 is TGCGCCAGCAGCTTGGACGGCCGACAGGGAGTTGGCTACGAGCAGTACTTC. The chain is built from TRBV5-1 and TRBJ2-7; 7 bases are shared with TRBD1. In germline, CDR1 is SGHRS, CDR2 YFSETQ. Losses at the gene ends were 0 bases for V and 3 bases for J; bases not matched to a gene: 12. The CDR3 has 17 residues.

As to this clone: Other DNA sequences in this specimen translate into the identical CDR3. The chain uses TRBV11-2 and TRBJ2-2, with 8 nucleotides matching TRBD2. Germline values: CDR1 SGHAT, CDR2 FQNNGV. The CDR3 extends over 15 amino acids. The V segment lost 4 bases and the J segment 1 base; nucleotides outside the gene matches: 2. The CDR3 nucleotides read TGTGCCAGCAGCTCGCTAGCGGGGAACACCGGGGAGCTGTTTTTT. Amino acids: CASSSLAGNTGELFF. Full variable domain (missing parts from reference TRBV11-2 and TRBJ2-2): EAGVAQSPRYKIIEKRQSVAFWCNPISGHATLYWYQQILGQGPKLLIQFQNNGVVDDSQLPKDRFSAERLKGVDSTLKIQPAKLEDSAVYLCASSSLAGNTGELFFGEGSRLTVL.

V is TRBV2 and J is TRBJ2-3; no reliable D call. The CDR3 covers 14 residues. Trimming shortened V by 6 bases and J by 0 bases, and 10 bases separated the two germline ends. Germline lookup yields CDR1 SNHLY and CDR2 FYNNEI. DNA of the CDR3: TGTGCCAGCAGGCAGGACCTCAGCACAGATACGCAGTATTTT. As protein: CASRQDLSTDTQYF.

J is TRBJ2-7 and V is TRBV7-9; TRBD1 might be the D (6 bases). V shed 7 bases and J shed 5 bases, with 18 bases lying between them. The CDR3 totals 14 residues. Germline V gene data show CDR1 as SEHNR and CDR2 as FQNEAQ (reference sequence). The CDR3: CASTALTGIHEQYF. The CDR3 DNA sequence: TGTGCCAGCACCGCCCTTACAGGGATCCACGAGCAGTACTTC.